This T cell receptor beta chain was captured by sequencing in a study of T cells after yellow fever vaccination. The CDR3 runs 14 residues. Germline V CDR1 and CDR2: LGHNA, YNFKEQ. Deletions cut 4 bases from V and 1 base from J, with 10 bases between. A single record per CDR3 protein comes from TCRdb applying MiXCR to the 5' RACE reads. The sample yields 450,000 to 550,000 distinct CDR3 sequences, 21% seen once. Here the sequenced sample was PBMCs, taken about 20 days after the first yellow fever vaccination. V usage is TRBV4-2 and J usage is TRBJ2-5; D unresolved. The sequence was collected from a young man who received the YFV17D yellow fever vaccine. CDR3 protein: CASSLPDGQETQYF. CDR3 DNA: TGTGCCAGCAGCCTCCCCGACGGCCAAGAGACCCAGTACTTC.